A selection of T cell receptor beta chains follows, all from one sample in a study of OX40 agonist ivuxolimab in advanced cancers. Clones were sequenced by immunoSEQ multiplex PCR, and TCRdb holds only the in-frame ones, with some missing. The data show about 64,000 clones, about 85% seen once. Here the sequenced sample was CD4+ or CD8+ T cells sorted from blood, taken in a trial of the OX40 agonist ivuxolimab. Receptor source: an adult with an advanced solid tumor such as melanoma, head and neck, liver or kidney cancer. The CDR3 runs from the conserved cysteine through the conserved F or W. D genes are given only for firm matches. The size field is filled for only some rows; it gives once, few, many or a size class.

CDR3 DNA: TGTGCCAGCAGTGGACAGGGGGGCTACTATAGCAATCAGCCCCAGCATTTT; CDR3 protein: CASSGQGGYYSNQPQHF; V gene: TRBV28; J gene: TRBJ1-5; clone size: .; D gene: TRBD1
CDR3 DNA: TGCAGCGTTGCCGGGACGGACCAAAGAGATAACTATGGCTACACCTTC; CDR3 protein: CSVAGTDQRDNYGYTF; V gene: TRBV29-1; J gene: TRBJ1-2; clone size: .; D gene: .
CDR3 DNA: TGTGCCCTTGCCGGGACAGGGGGCGTCGGAGCTTTCTTT; CDR3 protein: CALAGTGGVGAFF; V gene: TRBV19; J gene: TRBJ1-1; clone size: once; D gene: TRBD1
CDR3 DNA: TGTGCCAGTTTCAAGGGCAAAGGTCAAGCTAACTATGGCTACACCTTC; CDR3 protein: CASFKGKGQANYGYTF; V gene: TRBV2; J gene: TRBJ1-2; clone size: .; D gene: .
CDR3 DNA: TGTGCCAGCAGTGAGGGGTATCAGCCCCAGCATTTT; CDR3 protein: CASSEGYQPQHF; V gene: TRBV6-4; J gene: TRBJ1-5; clone size: .; D gene: .
CDR3 DNA: TGTGCCAGCAGCCTCGGGTTGGGAAACACCATATATTTT; CDR3 protein: CASSLGLGNTIYF; V gene: TRBV11-2; J gene: TRBJ1-3; clone size: .; D gene: .
CDR3 DNA: TGTGCCAGCTCAGAGGGACAGAATCAGCCCCAGCATTTT; CDR3 protein: CASSEGQNQPQHF; V gene: TRBV18; J gene: TRBJ1-5; clone size: once; D gene: TRBD1
CDR3 DNA: TGTGCCAGCACCGGCGGGTCCGGACGCGGTACAGATACGCAGTATTTT; CDR3 protein: CASTGGSGRGTDTQYF; V gene: TRBV27; J gene: TRBJ2-3; clone size: .; D gene: .
CDR3 DNA: TGTGCCAGCAGTGATCGACAGGGAGAGACCCAGTACTTC; CDR3 protein: CASSDRQGETQYF; V gene: TRBV2; J gene: TRBJ2-5; clone size: .; D gene: TRBD1
CDR3 DNA: TGTGCCACCAGCAGAGGGTCCGAGCAGTTCTTC; CDR3 protein: CATSRGSEQFF; V gene: TRBV15; J gene: TRBJ2-1; clone size: few; D gene: .
CDR3 DNA: TGTGCCAGCAGTACCAACTATGGCTACACCTTC; CDR3 protein: CASSTNYGYTF; V gene: TRBV28; J gene: TRBJ1-2; clone size: .; D gene: .
CDR3 DNA: TGTGCCAGCAGCTTAATCGTTTTGGGCAATCAGCCCCAGCATTTT; CDR3 protein: CASSLIVLGNQPQHF; V gene: TRBV7-2; J gene: TRBJ1-5; clone size: .; D gene: .
CDR3 DNA: TGTGCCAGCAGCACCGACACGAATCAGCCCCAGCATTTT; CDR3 protein: CASSTDTNQPQHF; V gene: TRBV7-3; J gene: TRBJ1-5; clone size: few; D gene: .
CDR3 DNA: TGTGCCAGCAGCCCAGGGGGACGCCAAGAGACCCAGTACTTC; CDR3 protein: CASSPGGRQETQYF; V gene: TRBV7-2; J gene: TRBJ2-5; clone size: once; D gene: TRBD1
CDR3 DNA: TGTGCCAGCAGTGTATACAGAAACACTGAAGCTTTCTTT; CDR3 protein: CASSVYRNTEAFF; V gene: TRBV2; J gene: TRBJ1-1; clone size: .; D gene: .
CDR3 DNA: TGTGCCAGCAGCATCGGCGACAGGGGGTACGAGCAGTACTTC; CDR3 protein: CASSIGDRGYEQYF; V gene: TRBV7-7; J gene: TRBJ2-7; clone size: .; D gene: TRBD1
CDR3 DNA: TGTGCCACAAGAGGTTCAGGGGTCCATGAGAACACTGAAGCTTTCTTT; CDR3 protein: CATRGSGVHENTEAFF; V gene: TRBV15; J gene: TRBJ1-1; clone size: .; D gene: .
CDR3 DNA: TGTGCCAGCTCGGCGAAGGGGGCGGATCAGCCCCAGCATTTT; CDR3 protein: CASSAKGADQPQHF; V gene: TRBV11-1; J gene: TRBJ1-5; clone size: .; D gene: TRBD1
CDR3 DNA: TGTGCCAGCAGTCTAAGCCCTTATGAGTCGAGGTACCAAGAGACCCAGTACTTC; CDR3 protein: CASSLSPYESRYQETQYF; V gene: TRBV28; J gene: TRBJ2-5; clone size: once; D gene: .
CDR3 DNA: TGTGCCAGCAGTTTATCCCCGGGGACTAGCGGCTCCTACGAGCAGTACTTC; CDR3 protein: CASSLSPGTSGSYEQYF; V gene: TRBV28; J gene: TRBJ2-7; clone size: .; D gene: TRBD2
CDR3 DNA: TGCAGCGCTGTCGCCGGGAGCGGGAGGGCCGGCGAGCAGTACTTC; CDR3 protein: CSAVAGSGRAGEQYF; V gene: TRBV29-1; J gene: TRBJ2-7; clone size: once; D gene: TRBD2
CDR3 DNA: TGTGCCAGCAGCCCAAGACTAGCGGGGGATTCCTACAATGAGCAGTTCTTC; CDR3 protein: CASSPRLAGDSYNEQFF; V gene: TRBV7-9; J gene: TRBJ2-1; clone size: .; D gene: TRBD2
CDR3 DNA: TGTGCCAGCAGTTTGTACGGACGGAGGGTCTACGAGCAGTACTTC; CDR3 protein: CASSLYGRRVYEQYF; V gene: TRBV28; J gene: TRBJ2-7; clone size: .; D gene: .
CDR3 DNA: TGTGCCATCAGTGACGGTGGAAACACCATATATTTT; CDR3 protein: CAISDGGNTIYF; V gene: TRBV10-3; J gene: TRBJ1-3; clone size: .; D gene: .
CDR3 DNA: TGTGCCAGCACCAGGACAGAGGGACGAACCGGGGAGCTGTTTTTT; CDR3 protein: CASTRTEGRTGELFF; V gene: TRBV9; J gene: TRBJ2-2; clone size: .; D gene: .
CDR3 DNA: TGTGCCAGCAGCCCAAAGGTTCGGGATACGCAGTATTTT; CDR3 protein: CASSPKVRDTQYF; V gene: TRBV28; J gene: TRBJ2-3; clone size: once; D gene: .
CDR3 DNA: TGTGCCAGCAGCTCGCAGGGGTTGAAAGAGACCCAGTACTTC; CDR3 protein: CASSSQGLKETQYF; V gene: TRBV5-6; J gene: TRBJ2-5; clone size: .; D gene: .
CDR3 DNA: TGTGCCAGCAGCGTAGGGAGGTTCACGGACCCCCCGGATGAGCAGTACTTC; CDR3 protein: CASSVGRFTDPPDEQYF; V gene: TRBV9; J gene: TRBJ2-7; clone size: once; D gene: .
CDR3 DNA: TGCAGCGTTGAAACCGGGACAGGGGCCGAAAAACTGTTTTTT; CDR3 protein: CSVETGTGAEKLFF; V gene: TRBV29-1; J gene: TRBJ1-4; clone size: once; D gene: TRBD1
CDR3 DNA: TGTGCCAGCAGCCGCGGGAGCGGGTCCTACAATGAGCAGTTCTTC; CDR3 protein: CASSRGSGSYNEQFF; V gene: TRBV7-9; J gene: TRBJ2-1; clone size: once; D gene: TRBD2
CDR3 DNA: TGTGCCAGCTCGCGGACAGCGAACACTGAAGCTTTCTTT; CDR3 protein: CASSRTANTEAFF; V gene: TRBV11-2; J gene: TRBJ1-1; clone size: .; D gene: .
CDR3 DNA: TGTGCCAGCAGTTGGAGACCCTACGAGCAGTACTTC; CDR3 protein: CASSWRPYEQYF; V gene: TRBV6-6; J gene: TRBJ2-7; clone size: .; D gene: .
CDR3 DNA: TGTGCCAGCTCACCAATAAAGGACACTGAAGCTTTCTTT; CDR3 protein: CASSPIKDTEAFF; V gene: TRBV18; J gene: TRBJ1-1; clone size: .; D gene: .